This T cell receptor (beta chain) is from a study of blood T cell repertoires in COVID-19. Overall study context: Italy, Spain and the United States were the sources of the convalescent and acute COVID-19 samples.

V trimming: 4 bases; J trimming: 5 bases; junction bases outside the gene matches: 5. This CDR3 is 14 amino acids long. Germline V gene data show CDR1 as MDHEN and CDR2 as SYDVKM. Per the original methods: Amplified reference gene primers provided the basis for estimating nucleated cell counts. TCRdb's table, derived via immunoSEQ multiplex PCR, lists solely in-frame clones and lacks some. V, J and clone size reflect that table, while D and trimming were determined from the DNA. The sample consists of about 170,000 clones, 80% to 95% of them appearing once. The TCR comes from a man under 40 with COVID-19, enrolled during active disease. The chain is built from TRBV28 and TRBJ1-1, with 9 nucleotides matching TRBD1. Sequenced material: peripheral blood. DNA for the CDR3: TGTGCCAGCAGTTCGGGACAGGGCGATACTGAAGCTTTCTTT. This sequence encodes CASSSGQGDTEAFF.